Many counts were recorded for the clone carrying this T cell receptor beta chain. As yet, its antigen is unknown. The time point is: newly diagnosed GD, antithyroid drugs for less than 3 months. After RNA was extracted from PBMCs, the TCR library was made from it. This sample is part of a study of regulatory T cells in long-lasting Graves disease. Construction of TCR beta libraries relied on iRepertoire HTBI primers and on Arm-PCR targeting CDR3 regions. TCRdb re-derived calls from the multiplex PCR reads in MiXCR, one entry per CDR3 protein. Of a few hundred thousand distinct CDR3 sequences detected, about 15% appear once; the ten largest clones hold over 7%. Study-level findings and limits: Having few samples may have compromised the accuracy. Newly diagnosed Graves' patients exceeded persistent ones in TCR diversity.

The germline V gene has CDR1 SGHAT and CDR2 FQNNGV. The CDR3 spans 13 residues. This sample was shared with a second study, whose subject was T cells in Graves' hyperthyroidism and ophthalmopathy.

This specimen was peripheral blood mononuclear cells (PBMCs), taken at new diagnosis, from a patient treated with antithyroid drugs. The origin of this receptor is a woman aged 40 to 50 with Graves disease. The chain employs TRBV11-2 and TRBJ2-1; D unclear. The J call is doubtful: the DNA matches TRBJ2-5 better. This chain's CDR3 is CASSPVGPETQYF. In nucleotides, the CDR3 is TGTGCCAGCAGCCCAGTTGGGCCGGAGACCCAGTACTTC.